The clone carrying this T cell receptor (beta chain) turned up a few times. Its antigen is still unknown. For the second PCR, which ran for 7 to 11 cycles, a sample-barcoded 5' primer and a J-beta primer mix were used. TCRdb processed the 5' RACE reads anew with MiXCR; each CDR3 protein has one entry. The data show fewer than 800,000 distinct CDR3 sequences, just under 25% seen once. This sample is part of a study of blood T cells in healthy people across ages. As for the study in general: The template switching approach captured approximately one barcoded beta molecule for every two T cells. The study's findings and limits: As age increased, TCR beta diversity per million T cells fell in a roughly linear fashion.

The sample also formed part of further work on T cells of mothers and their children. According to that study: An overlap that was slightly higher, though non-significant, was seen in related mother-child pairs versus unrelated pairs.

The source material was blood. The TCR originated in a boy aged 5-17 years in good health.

The CDR3 here is CASSLQQGNEQFF. The CDR3 coding sequence is TGTGCCAGCAGCTTGCAACAGGGTAATGAGCAGTTCTTC. V usage is TRBV5-5 and J usage is TRBJ2-1, with D possibly matching TRBD1 (6 bases). V gave up 1 base and J gave up 7 bases, with 9 bases separating them. The length of the CDR3 is 13 residues. Germline V gene lookup returns CDR1 SGHKS and CDR2 YYEKEE (reference sequence).